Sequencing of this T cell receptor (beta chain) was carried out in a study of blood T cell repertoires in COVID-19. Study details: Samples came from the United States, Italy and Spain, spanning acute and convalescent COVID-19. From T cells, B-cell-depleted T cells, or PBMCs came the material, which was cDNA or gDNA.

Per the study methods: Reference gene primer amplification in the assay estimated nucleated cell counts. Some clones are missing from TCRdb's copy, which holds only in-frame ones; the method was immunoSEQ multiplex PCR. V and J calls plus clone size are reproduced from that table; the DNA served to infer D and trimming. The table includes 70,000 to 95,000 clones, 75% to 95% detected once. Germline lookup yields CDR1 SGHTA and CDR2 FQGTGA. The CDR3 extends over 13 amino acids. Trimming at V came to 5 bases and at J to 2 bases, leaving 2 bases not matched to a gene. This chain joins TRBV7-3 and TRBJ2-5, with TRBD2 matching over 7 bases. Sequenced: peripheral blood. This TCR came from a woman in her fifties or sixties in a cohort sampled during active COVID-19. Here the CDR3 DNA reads TGTGCCAGCAGCCGGGGGGATCAAGAGACCCAGTACTTC. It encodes CASSRGDQETQYF.